Presented here are 24 T cell receptor beta chains from one specimen sequenced in a study of cytomegalovirus exposure and HLA in healthy donors. PCR used 60 Vbeta primers and 13 Jbeta primers. The repertoire was sequenced with immunoSEQ multiplex PCR; TCRdb's copy has only in-frame clones and lacks some. The table records about 120,000 clones, roughly 75% of them present only once. Sequences were obtained from PBMCs. Source of these receptors: a woman aged 50 to 65 in good health and CMV-seronegative.

The chain is built from TRBV2 and TRBJ2-7; D remains unclear. This CDR3 contains 11 residues. Germline V lookup: CDR1 SNHLY, CDR2 FYNNEI. Trimming stripped 6 bases from V and 10 bases from J, with 13 bases between. CDR3 in DNA: TGTGCCAGCAGCACCGGGTCAGCCCAGTACTTC. Encoded protein: CASSTGSAQYF.

The J gene is TRBJ2-3, the V gene TRBV5-4; the D gene is possibly TRBD2 (6 bases). Germline CDR1 is SGHNT and CDR2 is YYREEE (reference sequence). CDR3 length: 19 amino acids. V was trimmed by 5 bases and J by 4 bases, leaving 29 bases between them. The CDR3 protein is CASSPLSLAGRVAADTQYF. DNA of the CDR3: TGTGCCAGCAGTCCCCTGAGCCTTGCGGGAAGGGTGGCCGCAGATACGCAGTATTTT.

V usage is TRBV4-1 and J usage is TRBJ2-7; 8 bases match TRBD1. V trimming: 4 bases; J trimming: 0 bases; junction bases outside the gene matches: 2. CDR3 length: 14 residues. The V gene's germline CDR1 is MGHRA and CDR2 YSYEKL. CDR3 in amino acids: CASSPGQGSYEQYF. As DNA, the CDR3 is TGCGCCAGCAGCCCCGGACAGGGCTCCTACGAGCAGTACTTC.

This clone came up once. The V gene is TRBV6-5, the J gene TRBJ2-7; TRBD1 agrees at 8 bases. This CDR3 contains 13 residues. The germline CDR1 and CDR2 sequences are MNHEY and SVGAGI. V was clipped by 6 bases and J by 5 bases; unmatched bases: 6. The CDR3 spells CASRLQGVHEQYF. For the CDR3, the DNA is TGTGCCAGCAGGCTACAGGGGGTCCACGAGCAGTACTTC.

The chain combines TRBV7-2 with TRBJ1-6; 9 bases fit TRBD1. J lost 10 bases, V lost 5 bases, and 12 bases had no gene match. The CDR3 contains 16 residues. Germline loops: CDR1 SGHTA, CDR2 FQGNSA. This CDR3 reads CASSGPGTGTNSPLHF. For the CDR3, the DNA is TGTGCCAGCAGCGGCCCCGGGACAGGGACAAACTCACCCCTCCACTTT.

V and J are TRBV19 and TRBJ1-5, with D tentatively TRBD1 (5 bases). CDR3 length: 14 amino acids. Trimming shortened V by 3 bases and J by 0 bases, and 6 bases separated the two germline ends. Germline V gene sequence: CDR1 LNHDA, CDR2 SQIVND (reference sequence). CDR3 in amino acids: CASSIRDSNQPQHF. For the CDR3, the DNA is TGTGCCAGTAGTATCAGGGATAGCAATCAGCCCCAGCATTTT.

This sequence joins TRBV6-5 and TRBJ2-7; the D gene is possibly TRBD2 (7 bases). The CDR3 totals 12 residues. CDR1 is MNHEY and CDR2 is SVGAGI in the germline V gene. V lost 4 bases to trimming and J lost 9 bases, with 13 bases between them. In DNA, the CDR3 is TGTGCCAGCAGTTCGACGGGGGGCGGGCAGTACTTC. The encoded protein is CASSSTGGGQYF.

This clone has a handful of counts. The CDR3 region has the DNA TGTGCCAGCAGTGACCTCACAGGGTACGAGACCCAGTACTTC. This sequence encodes CASSDLTGYETQYF. The chain employs TRBV25-1 and TRBJ2-5; D may be TRBD1 (6 bases). The CDR3 is 14 amino acids. The germline V gene has CDR1 MGHDK and CDR2 SYGVNS. Trimming pared 3 bases from V and 5 bases from J, leaving 13 bases between.

This sequence joins TRBV6-5 and TRBJ2-1; 9 nucleotides match TRBD1. The J segment lost 6 bases and the V segment lost 7 bases, leaving 7 bases of the junction unmatched. CDR1 is MNHEY, CDR2 SVGAGI, per germline. This CDR3 has 14 amino acids. The CDR3 sequence is CASTPGTGLNEQFF. CDR3 nucleotide sequence: TGTGCCAGCACCCCCGGGACAGGGCTCAATGAGCAGTTCTTC.

J is TRBJ2-2 and V is TRBV30; no clear D gene. Germline-derived CDR1 and CDR2 are GTSNPN and SVGIG (reference sequence). The V gene lost 5 bases and the J gene lost 8 bases, with 9 bases spanning the gap. The CDR3 runs 11 residues. DNA of the CDR3: TGTGCCTGGGGGCAGTCTGGGGAGCTGTTTTTT. Protein product: CAWGQSGELFF.

The chain uses TRBV4-3 and TRBJ2-1; D gene ambiguous. Germline CDR1 reads LGHNA; CDR2 reads YSLEER. V lost 3 bases and J lost 5, with 17 bases in between. This CDR3 has 16 residues. This CDR3 reads CASSQYQETANNEQFF. Written as DNA, the CDR3 is TGCGCCAGCAGCCAGTATCAGGAAACAGCCAACAATGAGCAGTTCTTC.

V gene TRBV30 combines with J gene TRBJ1-2; D gene unclear. Germline V gene sequence: CDR1 GTSNPN, CDR2 SVGIG (reference sequence). The CDR3 covers 11 residues. Trimming pared 2 bases from V and 5 bases from J, leaving 6 bases between. In DNA form, the CDR3 reads TGTGCCTGGAGTAGCCGATATGGCTACACCTTC. This sequence encodes CAWSSRYGYTF.

This rearrangement joins TRBV7-9 to TRBJ2-1; 10 bases agree with TRBD2. J was trimmed by 8 bases and V by 1 base; bases with no gene match: 17. The CDR3 covers 19 residues. Germline V gives CDR1 SEHNR, CDR2 FQNEAQ (reference sequence). The CDR3 loop reads CASSLGSSGRIKKSHEQFF. In nucleotides, the CDR3 is TGTGCCAGCAGCTTAGGGTCTAGCGGGAGAATTAAGAAGTCCCATGAGCAGTTCTTC.

The J gene is TRBJ2-3, the V gene TRBV29-1; 12 bases map to TRBD1. This CDR3 is built from 15 residues. With V trimmed by 4 bases and J by 5 bases, 7 bases remained unmatched. Germline CDR1 SQVTM, CDR2 ANQGSEA. CDR3 amino acids: CSVAGTGGWGDTQYF. The CDR3, as DNA: TGCAGCGTTGCCGGGACAGGGGGCTGGGGAGATACGCAGTATTTT.

The V call is TRBV28, the J call TRBJ2-7; 7 bases align to TRBD1. Germline V CDR1 and CDR2: MDHEN, SYDVKM. The CDR3 is made up of 13 amino acids. Trimming cost V 2 bases and J 2 bases; bases outside gene matches: 0. The CDR3, as DNA: TGTGCCAGCAGTTTAACAGGGGCCTACGAGCAGTACTTC. Protein sequence: CASSLTGAYEQYF.

Comment on this clone: The germline gene is not matched at one end of the junction; a read error may be the cause. The chain combines TRBV7-7 with TRBJ2-5; 7 bases map to TRBD2. The length of the CDR3 is 15 residues. The germline gives CDR1 SSHAT, CDR2 FNYEAQ (reference sequence). The CDR3 DNA sequence: TGTGCTAGCAGCTCGACCGGGGGGTCTGAAGAGACCCAGTACTTC. Translation gives CASSSTGGSEETQYF.

Only a few counts were recorded for this clone. The chain carries TRBV28 and TRBJ1-4, with unresolved D. This CDR3 comprises 17 residues. Trimming removed 5 bases from V and 3 bases from J, with 19 bases in between. From germline, CDR1 is MDHEN and CDR2 SYDVKM. The CDR3 loop is CASSVYPGSLSNEKLFF. Written as DNA, the CDR3 is TGTGCCAGCAGTGTGTACCCCGGGTCACTTTCTAATGAAAAACTGTTTTTT. Full variable domain (rest looked up from reference TRBV28 and TRBJ1-4): DVKVTQSSRYLVKRTGEKVFLECVQDMDHENMFWYRQDPGLGLRLIYFSYDVKMKEKGDIPEGYSVSREKKERFSLILESASTNQTSMYLCASSVYPGSLSNEKLFFGSGTQLSVL.

The chain is built from TRBV21-1 and TRBJ2-5; no check of the table's D call, TRBD2, against the DNA was made. TRBV21-1 is marked as a pseudogene. The CDR3 has 19 residues. CDR3 in DNA: TGTGCCAGCAGCAAAGGGGGGCAGCTAGCGGGAGGGCCTTACGGTGAGCAGTACTTC. Its translation is CASSKGGQLAGGPYGEQYF.

V is TRBV4-1 and J is TRBJ2-3, with D tentatively TRBD2 (6 bases). Germline V gene sequence: CDR1 MGHRA, CDR2 YSYEKL. Trimming pared 0 bases from V and 0 bases from J, leaving 13 bases between. The CDR3 length is 17 residues. Here the CDR3 DNA reads TGCGCCAGCAGCCAAGAAGGAGGGTCGAGTAGCACAGATACGCAGTATTTT. Its protein product is CASSQEGGSSSTDTQYF.

J is TRBJ2-5 and V is TRBV27, with 9 bases lining up with TRBD1. CDR1 and CDR2 from the germline V gene are MNHEY and SMNVEV (reference sequence). The CDR3 covers 15 residues. The J segment lost 5 bases and the V segment lost 5 bases, leaving 9 bases of the junction unmatched. CDR3 sequence reads: CASSQQGALLETQYF. The CDR3 DNA follows: TGTGCCAGCAGTCAACAGGGGGCACTGTTGGAGACCCAGTACTTC.

The chain employs TRBV18 and TRBJ1-4, with TRBD1 identical over 8 bases. The length of the CDR3 is 15 residues. Germline V CDR1 and CDR2: KGHSH, LQKENI. Trimming took 0 bases from V and 8 from J; bases not matched to a gene: 5. The CDR3 nucleotides read TGTGCCAGCTCACCACCGCAGGGGGCGTGGGAAAAACTGTTTTTT. Translation gives CASSPPQGAWEKLFF.

V gene TRBV19 combines with J gene TRBJ2-7; 10 bases align to TRBD2. This CDR3 is 16 amino acids long. Losses at the gene ends were 5 bases for V and 1 base for J; bases not matched to a gene: 8. Per germline, CDR1 LNHDA and CDR2 SQIVND (reference sequence). The CDR3 coding sequence is TGTGCCAGTAGTCAGGCTAGCGGGAGTCTTTCCTACGAGCAGTACTTC. Amino acids: CASSQASGSLSYEQYF.

This clone occurred a few times. This chain connects TRBV6-5 to TRBJ2-1, with TRBD1 identical over 9 bases. The CDR3 totals 15 residues. V was clipped by 0 bases and J by 8 bases; unmatched bases: 5. Per germline, CDR1 MNHEY and CDR2 SVGAGI. Here the CDR3 reads CASSYSSGQGYEQFF. The CDR3 DNA reads as TGTGCCAGCAGTTACTCGTCGGGACAGGGCTATGAGCAGTTCTTC.

This clone appeared a single time. This sequence joins TRBV28 and TRBJ1-2, with D perhaps matching TRBD1 (5 bases). Germline values: CDR1 MDHEN, CDR2 SYDVKM. Between the trimmed V and J ends, which lost 6 bases and 6 bases, there was a span of 17 bases. This CDR3 contains 14 residues. CDR3 sequence (DNA): TGTGCCAGCAGCAAGCCCGACAGTACTAATGGCTACACCTTC. Its translation: CASSKPDSTNGYTF.